The subject of this entry is one T cell receptor (beta chain). Its target is not known. Relying on iRepertoire HTBI primers and Arm-PCR of CDR3 regions, the team built TCR beta libraries. Each CDR3 protein is one row after TCRdb ran MiXCR on the multiplex PCR reads. The data show roughly 500,000 distinct CDR3 sequences, about 20% seen once. These data originate in a study of regulatory T cells in long-lasting Graves disease. Time point given: persistent/refractory GD, antithyroid drugs over 5 years with positive TRAb. TCR sequences were obtained from RNA taken from PBMCs. The CDR3 spans 17 residues. Germline values: CDR1 MNHEY, CDR2 SMNVEV (reference sequence). V was trimmed by 1 base and J by 5 bases, leaving 20 bases between them. Study-wide results and caveats: Relative to new patients (966), persistent patients exhibited greater sharing of public clonotypes (about 3,000). TRBV28, TRBJ1-2 and TRBJ2-5 emerged as the favored segments in persistent disease.

This material consisted of peripheral blood mononuclear cells (PBMCs), taken when the disease was refractory, from a patient treated with antithyroid drugs. V and J are TRBV27 and TRBJ2-5, with a weak D call TRBD1 (5 bases). The sequence was obtained from a female donor with Graves disease. The CDR3 sequence is CASSLLSGYRPGETQYF. The CDR3 nucleotides are TGTGCCAGCAGTTTATTATCAGGCTATCGCCCAGGGGAGACCCAGTACTTC.